The clone carrying this T cell receptor beta chain was observed many times. Healthy Caucasian donors formed the entire cohort. This entry comes from a study of identical twins. Unique molecular identifiers were in the cDNA, with template-switch universal primer binding. Each CDR3 protein is one row after TCRdb ran MiXCR on the 5' RACE reads. Of 350,000 to 400,000 distinct CDR3 sequences listed, 8.5% to 10% are singletons. Between the trimmed V and J ends, which lost 2 bases and 5 bases, there was a span of 23 bases. The germline V gene has CDR1 SGHDT and CDR2 YYEEEE. CDR3 length: 18 amino acids. Input material: naive T cells sorted from blood. The V and J genes are TRBV5-6 and TRBJ2-1; D is possibly TRBD1 or TRBD2 (5 bases each). This clonotype was sampled from a woman aged 50 to 60 in good health. The CDR3: CASSFLAPHNPDNNEQFF. The CDR3 region has the DNA TGTGCCAGCAGCTTCCTAGCTCCACATAACCCGGACAACAATGAGCAGTTCTTC.